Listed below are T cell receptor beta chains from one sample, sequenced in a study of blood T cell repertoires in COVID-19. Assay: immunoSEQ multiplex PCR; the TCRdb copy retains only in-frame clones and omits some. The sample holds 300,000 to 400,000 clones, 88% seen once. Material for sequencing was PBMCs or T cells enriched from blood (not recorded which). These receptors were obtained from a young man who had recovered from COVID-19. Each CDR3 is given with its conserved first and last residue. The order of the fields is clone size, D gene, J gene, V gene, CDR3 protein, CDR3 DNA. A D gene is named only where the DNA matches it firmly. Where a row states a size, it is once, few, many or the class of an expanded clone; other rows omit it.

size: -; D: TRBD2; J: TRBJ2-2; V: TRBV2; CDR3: CASKGRASNTGELFF; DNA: TGTGCCAGTAAAGGGAGGGCCTCGAACACCGGGGAGCTGTTTTTT
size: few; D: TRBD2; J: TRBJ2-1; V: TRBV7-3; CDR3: CASSLSGGTYNEQFF; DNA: TGTGCCAGCAGCTTATCGGGGGGGACCTACAATGAGCAGTTCTTC
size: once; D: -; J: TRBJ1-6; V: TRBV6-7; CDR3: CASTSGRVGLHF; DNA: TGTGCCAGCACCTCAGGGCGAGTAGGGCTCCACTTT
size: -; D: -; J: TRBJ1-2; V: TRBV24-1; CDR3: CATSETSGYGYTF; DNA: TGTGCCACCAGTGAAACTAGTGGCTATGGCTACACCTTC
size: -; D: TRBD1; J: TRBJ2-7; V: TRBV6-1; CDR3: CASSALWRQGPTSPYEQYF; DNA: TGTGCCAGCAGTGCCCTGTGGAGACAGGGACCGACCAGCCCCTACGAGCAGTACTTC
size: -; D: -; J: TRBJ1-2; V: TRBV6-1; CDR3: CASSEAPGGSGYTF; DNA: TGTGCCAGCAGTGAAGCACCTGGAGGGAGCGGCTACACCTTC
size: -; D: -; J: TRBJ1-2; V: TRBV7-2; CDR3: CASSAYRANYGYTF; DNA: TGTGCCAGCAGCGCCTACAGGGCTAACTATGGCTACACCTTC
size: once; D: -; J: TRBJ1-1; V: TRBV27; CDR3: CASSFFRTGITEAFF; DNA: TGTGCCAGCAGTTTCTTCAGAACAGGGATCACTGAAGCTTTCTTT
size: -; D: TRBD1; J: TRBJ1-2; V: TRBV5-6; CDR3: CASSLGADRGNYGYTF; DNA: TGTGCCAGCAGCTTGGGGGCGGACAGGGGGAACTATGGCTACACCTTC
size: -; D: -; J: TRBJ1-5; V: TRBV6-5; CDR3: CASSPLRSNQPQHF; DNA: TGTGCCAGCAGTCCTTTACGGAGCAATCAGCCCCAGCATTTT
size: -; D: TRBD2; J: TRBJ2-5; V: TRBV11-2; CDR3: CASSRGTSGLQETQYF; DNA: TGTGCCAGCAGCCGAGGGACTAGCGGACTTCAAGAGACCCAGTACTTC
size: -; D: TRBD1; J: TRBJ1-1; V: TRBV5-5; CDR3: CASSLDRGYTEAFF; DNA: TGTGCCAGCAGCTTGGACAGGGGGTACACTGAAGCTTTCTTT
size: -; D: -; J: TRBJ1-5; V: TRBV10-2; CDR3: CASSRGYSNQPQHF; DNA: TGCGCCAGCAGTAGGGGGTACAGCAATCAGCCCCAGCATTTT
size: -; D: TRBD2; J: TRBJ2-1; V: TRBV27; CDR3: CASSSLAGDLKQFF; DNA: TGTGCCAGCAGTTCACTAGCGGGGGACCTAAAGCAGTTCTTC
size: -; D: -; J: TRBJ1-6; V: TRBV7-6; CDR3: CASSLGVLNSPLHF; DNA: TGTGCCAGCAGCTTAGGAGTCTTAAATTCACCCCTCCACTTT
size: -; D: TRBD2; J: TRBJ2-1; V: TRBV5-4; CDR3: CASSWLAGGGEQFF; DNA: TGTGCCAGCAGTTGGCTAGCGGGGGGCGGTGAGCAGTTCTTC
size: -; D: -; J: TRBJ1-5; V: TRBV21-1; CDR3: CASKGQNYQPQHF; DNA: TGTGCCAGCAAAGGACAGAACTATCAGCCCCAGCATTTT
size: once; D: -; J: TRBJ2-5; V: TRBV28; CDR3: CASSLAGSSLQETQYF; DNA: TGTGCCAGCAGTTTAGCAGGATCTAGCCTCCAAGAGACCCAGTACTTC
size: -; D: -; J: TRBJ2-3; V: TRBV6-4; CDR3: CASSDSGSSTDTQYF; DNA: TGTGCCAGCAGTGACTCGGGTAGCAGCACAGATACGCAGTATTTT
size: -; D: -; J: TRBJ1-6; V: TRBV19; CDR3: CASGDTPLISLHF; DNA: TGTGCCAGTGGGGACACACCTTTAATCTCCCTCCACTTT
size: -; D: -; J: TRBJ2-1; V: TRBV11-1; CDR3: CASSPRGTLGYNEQFF; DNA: TGTGCCAGCAGCCCTCGGGGAACTTTAGGCTACAATGAGCAGTTCTTC
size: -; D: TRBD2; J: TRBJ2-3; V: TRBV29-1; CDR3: CSVRRSGGVGDTQYF; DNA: TGCAGCGTTCGCCGTAGCGGGGGGGTTGGAGATACGCAGTATTTT
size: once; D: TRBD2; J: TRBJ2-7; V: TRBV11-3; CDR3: CASSISGGLGYEQYF; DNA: TGTGCCAGCAGTATAAGCGGGGGGTTAGGCTACGAGCAGTACTTC
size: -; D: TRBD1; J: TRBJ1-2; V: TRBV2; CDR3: CASISTGQGGGYTF; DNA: TGTGCCAGCATTTCCACTGGGCAGGGGGGCGGCTACACCTTC
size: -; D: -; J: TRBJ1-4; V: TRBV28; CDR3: CASSAPGQTTNEKLFF; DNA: TGTGCCAGCAGTGCCCCCGGACAGACAACTAATGAAAAACTGTTTTTT
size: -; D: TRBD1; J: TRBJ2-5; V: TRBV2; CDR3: CASSEATVQGTSQYF; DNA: TGTGCCAGCAGTGAAGCGACGGTACAGGGGACATCCCAGTACTTC
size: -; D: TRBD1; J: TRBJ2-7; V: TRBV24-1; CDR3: CATSDPRTGGPYEQYF; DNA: TGTGCCACCAGTGATCCGCGGACAGGGGGACCCTACGAGCAGTACTTC
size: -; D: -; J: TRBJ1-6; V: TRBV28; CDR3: CASSLFPGMRNSPLHF; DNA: TGTGCCAGCAGTTTATTCCCAGGGATGAGAAATTCACCCCTCCACTTT
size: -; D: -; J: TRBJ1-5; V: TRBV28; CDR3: CASSLEQVWGPQHF; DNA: TGTGCCAGCAGTTTAGAACAGGTCTGGGGGCCCCAGCATTTT
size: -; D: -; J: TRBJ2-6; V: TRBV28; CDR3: CASSSGYAGANVLTF; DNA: TGTGCCAGCAGTTCCGGGTATGCTGGGGCCAACGTCCTGACTTTC
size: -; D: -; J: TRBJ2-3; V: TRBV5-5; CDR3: CASSWGEDTQYF; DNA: TGTGCCAGCAGCTGGGGCGAAGATACGCAGTATTTT
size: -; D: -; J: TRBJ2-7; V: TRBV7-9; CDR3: CASSFPRGSGEYEQYF; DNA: TGTGCCAGCAGCTTCCCCAGGGGCTCCGGGGAATACGAGCAGTACTTC
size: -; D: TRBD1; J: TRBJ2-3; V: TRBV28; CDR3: CASSSAFLGTGGLDTQYF; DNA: TGTGCCAGCAGTTCTGCTTTTTTAGGGACAGGGGGCTTGGATACGCAGTATTTT
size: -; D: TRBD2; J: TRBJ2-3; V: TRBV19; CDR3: CASSFRSSGGDDTQYF; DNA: TGTGCCAGTAGTTTCCGCTCCAGCGGGGGGGACGATACGCAGTATTTT
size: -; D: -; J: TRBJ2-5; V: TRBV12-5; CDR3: CASGFSGSETQYF; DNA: TGTGCTAGTGGTTTTTCGGGGTCTGAGACCCAGTACTTC
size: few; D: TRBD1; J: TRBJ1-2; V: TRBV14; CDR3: CASSSSDRGTAPDYGYTF; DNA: TGTGCCAGCAGCTCCTCGGACAGGGGAACAGCTCCTGACTATGGCTACACCTTC
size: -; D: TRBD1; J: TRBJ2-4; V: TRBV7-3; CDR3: CASSLGTGGLTKNIQYF; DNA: TGTGCCAGCAGCTTAGGGACAGGGGGCTTAACCAAAAACATTCAGTACTTC
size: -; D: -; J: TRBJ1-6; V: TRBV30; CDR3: CACAENSPLHF; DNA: TGTGCCTGTGCGGAGAATTCACCCCTCCACTTT
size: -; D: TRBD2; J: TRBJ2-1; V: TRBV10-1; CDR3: CASSEWVAGGSYNEQFF; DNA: TGCGCCAGCAGTGAGTGGGTAGCGGGGGGCTCCTACAATGAGCAGTTCTTC
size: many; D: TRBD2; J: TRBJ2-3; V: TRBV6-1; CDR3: CASSVAGAGTQYF; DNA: TGTGCCAGCAGTGTAGCGGGGGCAGGTACGCAGTATTTT